The rows below give T cell receptor beta chains drawn from one sample of a study of CD8+ T cells in alopecia areata. Clones were read by immunoSEQ multiplex PCR, and TCRdb kept only the in-frame ones, dropping some. The profile shows 90,000 to 120,000 clones, roughly 84% of them singletons. Sequenced here: CD8+ T cells sorted from blood, sampled at week 24, from a patient treated with tofacitinib. The source of these receptors is a human donor with alopecia areata. The CDR3 runs from the conserved cysteine through the conserved F or W. The D gene is left open where the match is weak. The size of a clone is reported for some rows only, either as once, few or many, or as a class for expanded clones.

NA,NA,TRBV4-3,TRBJ1-1,CASSPGGVNTEAFF,TGCGCCAGCAGCCCCGGGGGGGTGAACACTGAAGCTTTCTTT
NA,NA,TRBV4-3,TRBJ2-2,CASSQPITRGTGELFF,TGCGCCAGCAGCCAACCCATCACAAGGGGAACCGGGGAGCTGTTTTTT
NA,few,TRBV7-9,TRBJ2-7,CASSLALTGPPYEQYF,TGTGCCAGCAGCTTAGCGCTAACGGGTCCACCCTACGAGCAGTACTTC
NA,NA,TRBV7-9,TRBJ2-5,CASSLGDSSADQYF,TGTGCCAGCAGCTTGGGAGACTCCTCAGCGGACCAGTACTTC
NA,NA,TRBV5-1,TRBJ2-3,CASSQNTDTQYF,TGCGCCAGCAGCCAAAACACAGATACGCAGTATTTT
TRBD2,once,TRBV19,TRBJ2-3,CASSMSSGGAWTDTQYF,TGTGCCAGTAGTATGTCTAGCGGGGGGGCGTGGACAGATACGCAGTATTTT
TRBD1,NA,TRBV4-2,TRBJ2-7,CASSQDLGQGAYEQYF,TGTGCCAGCAGCCAAGATCTCGGACAGGGGGCCTACGAGCAGTACTTC
TRBD1,NA,TRBV6-4,TRBJ1-1,CASSDLDRVAFF,TGTGCCAGCAGTGACTTAGACAGGGTAGCTTTCTTT
NA,once,TRBV4-1,TRBJ1-4,CASSLQGMSLGPAASEKLFF,TGCGCCAGCAGCCTACAGGGCATGTCTCTCGGGCCCGCGGCATCTGAAAAACTGTTTTTT
TRBD2,NA,TRBV29-1,TRBJ2-4,CSAKPGGDIQYF,TGCAGCGCCAAGCCGGGGGGGGACATTCAGTACTTC
NA,NA,TRBV29-1,TRBJ2-3,CSTFTDTQYF,TGCAGCACCTTCACAGATACGCAGTATTTT
TRBD1,NA,TRBV4-3,TRBJ1-6,CASSLGTGENSPLHF,TGCGCCAGCAGCCTCGGGACAGGGGAGAATTCACCCCTCCACTTT
NA,NA,TRBV2,TRBJ2-1,CASSVTEYNEQFF,TGTGCCAGCAGTGTCACAGAATACAATGAGCAGTTCTTC
NA,NA,TRBV4-1,TRBJ2-6,CASSQESGLGANVLTF,TGCGCCAGCAGCCAAGAATCCGGCCTTGGGGCCAACGTCCTGACTTTC
TRBD1,NA,TRBV18,TRBJ2-1,CASSPSGTGFNEQFF,TGTGCCAGCTCACCATCCGGGACAGGTTTTAATGAGCAGTTCTTC
NA,NA,TRBV19,TRBJ1-5,CASSDYKEGVSQPQHF,TGTGCCAGTAGCGACTATAAAGAAGGGGTAAGTCAGCCCCAGCATTTT
NA,NA,TRBV7-9,TRBJ1-1,CASSHPWTPTEAFF,TGTGCCAGCAGCCACCCATGGACACCCACTGAAGCTTTCTTT
NA,NA,TRBV29-1,TRBJ2-2,CSVAGLANTGELFF,TGCAGCGTTGCCGGCTTAGCCAACACCGGGGAGCTGTTTTTT
NA,once,TRBV4-1,TRBJ1-2,CASGTPPYGYTF,TGCGCCAGTGGGACACCTCCCTATGGCTACACCTTC
TRBD1,NA,TRBV27,TRBJ2-1,CASSQRTGGDNEQFF,TGTGCCAGCAGTCAACGGACAGGCGGAGACAATGAGCAGTTCTTC
NA,NA,TRBV4-1,TRBJ1-1,CASSQERTDMNTEAFF,TGCGCCAGCAGCCAAGAAAGGACCGACATGAACACTGAAGCTTTCTTT
TRBD1,few,TRBV5-5,TRBJ1-2,CASSYYRGDNYGYTF,TGTGCCAGCAGCTACTACAGGGGTGATAACTATGGCTACACCTTC
NA,NA,TRBV6-5,TRBJ2-5,CASSYWGYSGTDQYF,TGTGCCAGCAGTTACTGGGGTTACTCGGGTACGGACCAGTACTTC
TRBD2,NA,TRBV19,TRBJ2-7,CASTPSGGTYEQYF,TGTGCCAGTACTCCTAGCGGGGGGACTTACGAGCAGTACTTC
NA,NA,TRBV7-9,TRBJ1-1,CASSLASGANTEAFF,TGTGCCAGCAGCTTAGCTTCGGGGGCCAACACTGAAGCTTTCTTT
NA,once,TRBV28,TRBJ2-4,CASSRVAKNIQYF,TGTGCCAGCAGTCGGGTAGCCAAAAACATTCAGTACTTC
TRBD1,NA,TRBV5-1,TRBJ2-5,CASSLKGTGVHQETQYF,TGCGCCAGCAGCCTCAAGGGGACAGGGGTCCACCAAGAGACCCAGTACTTC
NA,NA,TRBV9,TRBJ2-3,CASSESSTSTDTQYF,TGTGCCAGCAGCGAATCAAGCACTAGCACAGATACGCAGTATTTT
TRBD1,NA,TRBV30,TRBJ1-1,CAWSRTGRNTEAFF,TGTGCCTGGAGCCGGACAGGGAGGAACACTGAAGCTTTCTTT
TRBD2,NA,TRBV4-2,TRBJ2-7,CASSQPALIAGGHEQYF,TGTGCCAGCAGCCAACCGGCCCTCATAGCGGGCGGGCACGAGCAGTACTTC
NA,NA,TRBV7-9,TRBJ1-1,CASSLPGYTEAFF,TGTGCCAGCAGCTTACCAGGGTACACTGAAGCTTTCTTT
TRBD1,NA,TRBV9,TRBJ2-7,CASSPRTGNTYEQYF,TGTGCCAGCAGCCCAAGGACAGGGAATACCTACGAGCAGTACTTC
TRBD1,once,TRBV4-1,TRBJ2-3,CASSMRQGADTQYF,TGCGCCAGCAGCATGAGGCAGGGGGCAGATACGCAGTATTTT
TRBD1,NA,TRBV27,TRBJ2-1,CASSSPGTGGDEQFF,TGTGCCAGCAGTTCACCCGGGACAGGGGGCGATGAGCAGTTCTTC
TRBD1,NA,TRBV5-4,TRBJ2-3,CASSRGDRGTDTQYF,TGTGCCAGCAGCCGCGGGGACAGGGGGACAGATACGCAGTATTTT
NA,NA,TRBV7-9,TRBJ2-3,CASSLVRNTDTQYF,TGTGCCAGCAGCTTAGTCCGTAACACAGATACGCAGTATTTT
NA,NA,TRBV7-8,TRBJ2-3,CASSLVEDTQYF,TGTGCCAGCAGCTTAGTTGAGGATACGCAGTATTTT
NA,NA,TRBV30,TRBJ2-3,CAWSARRWEKGTDTQYF,TGTGCCTGGAGCGCTCGGCGATGGGAAAAGGGCACAGATACGCAGTATTTT
TRBD2,few,TRBV4-1,TRBJ2-7,CASSRERGALYEQYF,TGCGCCAGCAGCCGGGAGCGGGGGGCCTTATACGAGCAGTACTTC
NA,few,TRBV27,TRBJ2-7,CASSLSGVESFYEQYF,TGTGCCAGCAGTTTATCAGGGGTTGAAAGTTTCTACGAGCAGTACTTC
NA,NA,TRBV29-1,TRBJ1-2,CSVEQDGSYYGYTF,TGCAGCGTGGAGCAGGACGGCAGCTACTATGGCTACACCTTC
TRBD1,NA,TRBV6-5,TRBJ2-7,CASRTGNEQYF,TGTGCCAGCAGGACAGGGAACGAGCAGTACTTC
NA,NA,TRBV5-1,TRBJ1-1,CASTLTGWATEAFF,TGCGCCAGCACCCTTACAGGCTGGGCCACTGAAGCTTTCTTT
NA,NA,TRBV20-1,TRBJ2-7,CSALSSYEQYF,TGCAGTGCTCTGAGCTCCTACGAGCAGTACTTC